This T cell receptor beta chain was found in a study of blood T cell repertoires in COVID-19 (dated by TCRdb to the early 2020s). In terms of the full investigation: Samples covering the acute and convalescent phases of COVID-19 were provided by collaborators in the United States, Italy and Spain. The prospective study material was composed of cDNA or gDNA derived from T cells, B-cell-depleted T cells, or PBMCs. Subjects who had been exposed to COVID-19, were actively infected with it, or had recovered from it provided the deeply sampled blood TCRbeta repertoires that made up the dataset. The repertoires were released in a freely available public database intended as a resource for research on the immune response to SARS-CoV-2. Samples were obtained from the ongoing ImmuneRACE study (first 160 participants) and from 1,254 subjects provided by 6 global collaborators. A de-identified subject ID, COVID-19 status, age in years and sex were almost always included in the sample metadata. Where HLA class I and class II types were available, the types were taken from metadata supplied by the sample provider, not from assay-based typing.

The CDR3 holds 14 amino acids from the cysteine to the phenylalanine. Only the CDR3 region is kept as DNA, spanning 42 bases read in frame from base 1. The germline ends are 16 bases apart after V is trimmed by 7 bases and J by 3 bases. From a lookup of the germline V gene, CDR1 and CDR2 are SNHLY and FYNNEI. TCRbeta CDR3 regions were amplified from genomic DNA using the immunoSEQ Assay, a bias-controlled multiplex PCR. On the study's bioinformatics: Within the assay, amplification of reference gene primers was used to estimate how many nucleated cells each sample contained. To quantify the absolute abundance of each unique TCRbeta CDR3 rearrangement, sequence reads were collapsed and filtered. Productive Simpson clonality was computed per sample as the square root of Simpson's diversity index over productive rearrangements. TCRdb retrieved this table from immuneACCESS and kept in-frame rearrangements only. Not all clones are present; in checked studies, unresolved V genes account for under half, and no reason is known for the remainder. V and J calls plus clone size are reproduced from that table; the DNA served to infer D and trimming. Present in this sample are some 40,000 clones, approximately 78% of which were seen just once. Roughly 17% of the sample goes to the ten largest clones.

In regard to this clone: No antigen is known for it. No much larger clone is present one base from it, and per-base qualities are unavailable.

Overall study outcomes, separate from this receptor: How much clinical and demographic metadata was included differed by source and by participant, and the metadata was provided uncurated.

Collaborating institutions collected whole blood in K2EDTA tubes following their own protocols. For TCRbeta analysis, collaborator samples were shipped as frozen whole blood, as isolated PBMCs, or as DNA extracted from either sample type. Material for sequencing was peripheral blood. The chain is made from TRBV2 and TRBJ2-7; a tentative D match to TRBD1 spans 5 bases. This clonotype was obtained from a man aged 65-85 years with acute or convalescent COVID-19. The DNA sequence is as follows: TGTGCCAGCAATAAGGGGTCCTTCGGCTACGAGCAGTACTTC. Its protein product is CASNKGSFGYEQYF.